Given below is one T cell receptor beta chain in context. Its specificity is unknown. The data stem from a study of identical twins. One entry per CDR3 protein, called by TCRdb with MiXCR from the 5' RACE reads. The data show more than 1.5 million distinct CDR3 sequences, about 31% seen once. The study's findings and limits: While abundant cord blood beta clonotypes carried fewer insertions, memory repertoires showed no such pattern.

Germline CDR1 is SQVTM and CDR2 is ANQGSEA. With V trimmed by 5 bases and J by 4 bases, 11 bases remained unmatched. There are 15 residues in the CDR3. The rearrangement joins TRBV29-1 to TRBJ2-7, with 10 bases that match TRBD1. This sequence originates from a newborn girl in good health. Sequencing was done on a sample of cord blood. The CDR3 DNA reads as TGCAGCGTTACAGCAGACAGGGGGCTAAAATACGAGCAGTACTTC. The encoded protein is CSVTADRGLKYEQYF.